The clone carrying this T cell receptor beta chain has more than one count but fewer than ten. What it recognizes is unknown. A single record per CDR3 protein comes from TCRdb applying MiXCR to the reads. The repertoire holds 630,000 or so distinct CDR3 sequences, with 20% to 30% as singletons. This entry is derived from a study of T cell repertoires in cytomegalovirus infection. At the level of the study: Evidence of both CMV infection and a matching HLA type came from public TCR beta signatures. Overall study results and limits: Pooled public TCR beta family frequency picked out CMV carriers with the relevant HLA. Clonotypes of TCR beta that were HLA-C-restricted and CMV-specific dominated the ex vivo response.

V lost 0 bases and J lost 1, with 10 bases in between. Per germline, CDR1 SQVTM and CDR2 ANQGSEA. The CDR3 has 16 residues. This rearrangement joins TRBV29-1 to TRBJ2-6; D remains ambiguous. Sequenced: CD8+ T cells from PBMCs. The clonotype originates from a human donor in good health (CMV status not recorded). Some clones in this sample may be carry-over from other donors' samples. As DNA, the CDR3 is TGCAGCGTTGAAGATGACTCACGGTCTGGGGCCAACGTCCTGACTTTC. It specifies CSVEDDSRSGANVLTF. Using reference TRBV29-1 and TRBJ2-6 for the parts outside the CDR3, the full variable domain is SAVISQKPSRDICQRGTSLTIQCQVDSQVTMMFWYRQQPGQSLTLIATANQGSEATYESGFVIDKFPISRPNLTFSTLTVSNMSPEDSSIYLCSVEDDSRSGANVLTFGAGSRLTVL.